The T cell receptor beta chain described here comes from a study of T cell repertoires in cytomegalovirus infection. For the study at large: Epitope selection comprised recently identified HLA-C-restricted CMV epitopes and well-studied HLA-B-restricted CMV epitopes. Public TCR beta signatures provided an indication of both CMV infection and a matching HLA type. Study outcomes and limitations: CMV carriers having the relevant HLA were flagged by cumulative public TCR beta family frequency. HLA-C-restricted CMV clonotypes gave the most frequent clonotype in two of eight donors.

Germline V gene lookup returns CDR1 SGHVS and CDR2 FNYEAQ. V gave up 1 base and J gave up 1 base, with 10 bases separating them. The CDR3 is made up of 15 amino acids. In TCRdb, the reads were re-called with MiXCR into one record per CDR3 protein. In the table there are about 920,000 distinct CDR3 sequences, about 33% of which are singletons. On this clonotype: The antigen is not known.

This specimen was cultured CD8+ T cells from PBMCs, taken from culture after CMV antigen stimulation. The clonotype originates from a human donor in good health (CMV status not recorded). Some clones in this sample may be carry-over from other donors' samples. V and J are TRBV7-6 and TRBJ2-5; weak D call: TRBD1 (6 bases). This CDR3 reads CASSLEGQSQETQYF. The CDR3 DNA follows: TGTGCCAGCAGCTTAGAAGGACAGTCCCAAGAGACCCAGTACTTC.